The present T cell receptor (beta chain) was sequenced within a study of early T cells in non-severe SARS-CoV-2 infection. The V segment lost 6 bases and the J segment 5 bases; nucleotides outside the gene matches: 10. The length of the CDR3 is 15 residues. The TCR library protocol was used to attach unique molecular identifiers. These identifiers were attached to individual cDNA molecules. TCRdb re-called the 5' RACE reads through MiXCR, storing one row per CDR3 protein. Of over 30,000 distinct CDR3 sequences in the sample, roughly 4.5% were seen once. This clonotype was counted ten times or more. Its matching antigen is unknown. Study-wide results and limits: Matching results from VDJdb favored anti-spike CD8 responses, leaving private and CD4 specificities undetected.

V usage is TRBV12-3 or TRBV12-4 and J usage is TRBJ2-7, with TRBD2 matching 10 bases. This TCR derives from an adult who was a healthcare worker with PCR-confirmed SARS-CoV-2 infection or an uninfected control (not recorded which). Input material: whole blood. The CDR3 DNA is TGTGCCAGCAGCGCCAGGCAGCGGGGGGGGAACGAGCAGTACTTC. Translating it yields CASSARQRGGNEQYF.